This TCR beta chain was sequenced for a study of T cells in tumors after PD-1 blockade. On the study more broadly: Prior checkpoint blockade, systemic immunosuppressant use, or anti-cancer therapy within 4 weeks excluded patients. Daily vismodegib 150 mg continued in a subset of anti-PD-1-treated patients.

Generated by immunoSEQ multiplex PCR, the TCRdb table keeps only in-frame clones and is missing some. The sample shows 23,000 or so clones, roughly 82% of them seen only once. The CDR3 length is 15 residues. CDR1 and CDR2 (germline): MGHRA, YSYEKL. Between the trimmed V and J ends, which lost 1 base and 1 base, there was a span of 10 bases. The sample here was PBMCs, taken after anti-PD-1 treatment. The V call is TRBV4-1, the J call TRBJ2-5, with D possibly being TRBD2 (6 bases). This receptor was identified in a human donor with basal cell carcinoma. The CDR3 here is CASSQAPGLQETQYF. DNA of the CDR3: TGCGCCAGCAGCCAAGCCCCGGGACTCCAAGAGACCCAGTACTTC.